A selection of T cell receptor beta chains follows, all from one sample in a study of cytomegalovirus exposure and HLA in healthy donors. The table came from immunoSEQ multiplex PCR; TCRdb's copy has only in-frame clones and leaves some out. The table records around 140,000 clones, 94% of them present only once. The sequencing input was PBMCs. The receptors here all came from a young man in good health and CMV-seropositive. Each CDR3 is given with its conserved first and last residue. The order of the fields is CDR3 protein, J gene, V gene.

cdr3_aa: CASTQGEDREVPDTQYF
j_call: TRBJ2-3
v_call: TRBV5-6

cdr3_aa: CASSEFGTRSYSSGQYF
j_call: TRBJ2-7
v_call: TRBV2

cdr3_aa: CASSIVLAGGRETQYF
j_call: TRBJ2-5
v_call: TRBV19

cdr3_aa: CASSFTSGFNEQFF
j_call: TRBJ2-1
v_call: TRBV5-1

cdr3_aa: CASSSSGASSYEQYF
j_call: TRBJ2-7
v_call: TRBV6-5

cdr3_aa: CASSLRGLGLAGVPAF
j_call: TRBJ2-7
v_call: TRBV5-1

cdr3_aa: CASSFSYGTGEELFF
j_call: TRBJ2-2
v_call: TRBV28

cdr3_aa: CASSSTGNSPLHF
j_call: TRBJ1-6
v_call: TRBV5-1

cdr3_aa: CSAKDRSEAFF
j_call: TRBJ1-1
v_call: TRBV20-1

cdr3_aa: CASRSGSSYNSPLHF
j_call: TRBJ1-6
v_call: TRBV19

cdr3_aa: CASSLNPRVGYEQYF
j_call: TRBJ2-7
v_call: TRBV5-1

cdr3_aa: CASSLSGETTPYEQYF
j_call: -
v_call: TRBV27

cdr3_aa: CASSPGRKMNTEAFF
j_call: TRBJ1-1
v_call: TRBV28

cdr3_aa: CASSFPQGQFNEQFF
j_call: TRBJ2-1
v_call: TRBV11-2

cdr3_aa: CASSRTGAVETQYF
j_call: TRBJ2-5
v_call: TRBV11-2

cdr3_aa: CASSDTANQPQHF
j_call: TRBJ1-5
v_call: TRBV6-1

cdr3_aa: CATERSGSSYEQYF
j_call: TRBJ2-7
v_call: TRBV28

cdr3_aa: CASSRDRTGNTIYF
j_call: TRBJ1-3
v_call: TRBV7-2

cdr3_aa: CASLSHPVAEAYEQYF
j_call: TRBJ2-7
v_call: TRBV14

cdr3_aa: CAWSVPAGGLYEQYF
j_call: TRBJ2-7
v_call: TRBV30

cdr3_aa: CASSGGAGATNTGELFF
j_call: TRBJ2-2
v_call: TRBV7-2

cdr3_aa: CASSFYWDSNTFSSYEQYF
j_call: TRBJ2-7
v_call: TRBV7-2

cdr3_aa: CATGANYGYTF
j_call: TRBJ1-2
v_call: TRBV6-5

cdr3_aa: CASSSTGVEPGELFF
j_call: TRBJ2-2
v_call: TRBV27

cdr3_aa: CASSFAGQGNEKLFF
j_call: TRBJ1-4
v_call: TRBV28

cdr3_aa: CASSLERAGGTQYF
j_call: TRBJ2-5
v_call: TRBV7-8

cdr3_aa: CASSADRGPQYF
j_call: TRBJ2-7
v_call: TRBV27

cdr3_aa: CASSRRSGQVVNEKLFF
j_call: TRBJ1-4
v_call: TRBV4-1

cdr3_aa: CASSDRTAGEAFF
j_call: TRBJ1-1
v_call: TRBV2

cdr3_aa: CASSLGQGDYGYTF
j_call: TRBJ1-2
v_call: TRBV5-6

cdr3_aa: CASSEQGMDTEAFF
j_call: TRBJ1-1
v_call: TRBV6-1

cdr3_aa: CASSIRGVANIQYF
j_call: TRBJ2-4
v_call: TRBV19

cdr3_aa: CASSLGGSTEEKLFF
j_call: TRBJ1-4
v_call: TRBV11-2

cdr3_aa: CASSIYSGSSYNEQFF
j_call: TRBJ2-1
v_call: TRBV10-1

cdr3_aa: CASSVTQGANEQFF
j_call: TRBJ2-1
v_call: TRBV25-1

cdr3_aa: CASSVGLAGTEQYF
j_call: TRBJ2-7
v_call: TRBV9

cdr3_aa: CASSLALAGSSYEQYF
j_call: TRBJ2-7
v_call: TRBV5-8

cdr3_aa: CASSRTSGSGEQFF
j_call: TRBJ2-1
v_call: TRBV13

cdr3_aa: CASSYRTGATYEQYF
j_call: TRBJ2-7
v_call: TRBV13

cdr3_aa: CASSGGQGNTEAFF
j_call: TRBJ1-1
v_call: TRBV11-1

cdr3_aa: CASSLASSSYEQYF
j_call: TRBJ2-7
v_call: TRBV5-4

cdr3_aa: CSVWTGSDIQYF
j_call: TRBJ2-4
v_call: TRBV29-1